The 18 T cell receptor beta chains reported below all come from one sample, sequenced in a study of T cells in Graves' hyperthyroidism and ophthalmopathy. Amplification yielded TCR beta CDR3 regions, with RNA transcripts as the source. Using the HTBI primer set, a first-round RT-PCR was run on the TCR CDR3. In TCRdb, the multiplex PCR reads were re-called with MiXCR into one record per CDR3 protein. In the table there are about 350,000 distinct CDR3 sequences, about 13% of which are singletons. The sequenced sample consisted of blood. These TCRs come from a woman between 35 and 50 years old with Graves' ophthalmopathy.

The table lists this clonotype with many counts. V and J are TRBV6-1 and TRBJ1-6; D gene unclear. This CDR3 comprises 13 residues. Germline V gives CDR1 MNHNS, CDR2 SASEGT. V gave up 7 bases and J gave up 7 bases, with 11 bases separating them. CDR3 residues: CASTDRENSPLHF. The DNA for the CDR3 is TGTGCCAGCACTGATCGAGAGAATTCACCCCTCCACTTT.

In this sample, this clonotype turned up many times. The rearrangement links TRBV28 to TRBJ1-2; no clear D gene. Trimming left V 3 bases short and J 3 bases short, with 11 bases between. The CDR3 is 14 amino acids. Germline CDR1 and CDR2: MDHEN and SYDVKM. CDR3 residues: CASSLLSPYYGYTF. In nucleotides, the CDR3 is TGTGCCAGCAGTTTGTTAAGTCCCTACTATGGCTACACCTTC.

This clonotype was counted a few times. The V gene is TRBV24-1, the J gene TRBJ1-5; D is uncertain. V was trimmed by 4 bases and J by 5 bases, leaving 11 bases between them. Looked up from germline, CDR1 is KGHDR and CDR2 is SFDVKD. The CDR3 runs 14 residues. CDR3 sequence (DNA): TGTGCCACCAGTGACCCCGGGTCGTATCAGCCCCAGCATTTT. It codes for CATSDPGSYQPQHF.

This clonotype has just a few counts. The V call is TRBV24-1, the J call TRBJ2-1; no clear D gene. The CDR3 has 12 amino acids. From germline, CDR1 is KGHDR and CDR2 SFDVKD. V was clipped by 5 bases and J by 7 bases, with 8 bases between them. CDR3 coding DNA: TGTGCCACCAGTGCGAGAAGTAATGAGCAGTTCTTC. It codes for CATSARSNEQFF.

This clonotype has more than one count but fewer than ten. The chain uses TRBV5-1 and TRBJ1-1; 8 nucleotides align to TRBD1. The length of the CDR3 is 13 residues. V lost 2 bases and J lost 6; bases outside the gene matches: 3. Per germline, CDR1 SGHRS and CDR2 YFSETQ. The CDR3 bases are TGCGCCAGCAGCTTACAGGGGGAATCTGAAGCTTTCTTT. As protein: CASSLQGESEAFF.

This clonotype has at least ten counts. This chain joins TRBV5-1 and TRBJ1-1; D is perhaps TRBD1 (6 bases). The CDR3 totals 14 residues. From germline, CDR1 is SGHRS and CDR2 YFSETQ. Trimming took off 0 bases at V and 5 bases at J, with 11 bases between the two ends. CDR3 bases: TGCGCCAGCAGCTTGGAGGGGGGATGGACTGAAGCTTTCTTT. Protein: CASSLEGGWTEAFF.

This clonotype was seen a handful of times. This sequence joins TRBV12-3 or TRBV12-4 and TRBJ2-1, with D possibly TRBD1 on 5 matching bases. V lost 1 base and J lost 10, with 11 bases in between. The CDR3 is made up of 13 amino acids. DNA for the CDR3: TGTGCCAGCAGTTTAGGCACCCCAGGGGAGCAGTTCTTC. Its translation: CASSLGTPGEQFF.

This clonotype was seen repeatedly, ten times or more. V gene TRBV27 combines with J gene TRBJ1-2; D possibly corresponds to TRBD1 (5 bases). Per germline, CDR1 MNHEY and CDR2 SMNVEV (reference sequence). The V end was cut by 7 bases, the J end by 0 bases, with 18 bases between. The CDR3 runs to 16 residues. CDR3 DNA sequence: TGTGCCAGCATTGGGTTATCGGGGGATTCTAACTATGGCTACACCTTC. It encodes CASIGLSGDSNYGYTF.

This clonotype was seen at least ten times. Here the CDR3 DNA reads TGCAGTGCTAAGCCTAGCGTAACAGATACGCAGTATTTT. Amino acid sequence: CSAKPSVTDTQYF. The J gene is TRBJ2-3, the V gene TRBV20-1; TRBD2 is a possible D gene (6 bases). Trimming left V 4 bases short and J 3 bases short, with 11 bases between. This CDR3 has 13 residues. Germline V gene lookup returns CDR1 DFQATT and CDR2 SNEGSKA (reference sequence).

This clonotype was seen only a few times. The rearrangement joins TRBV7-2 to TRBJ1-4; D perhaps matches TRBD1 (6 bases). Trimming cost V 2 bases and J 8 bases, with 12 bases left between them. Looked up from germline, CDR1 is SGHTA and CDR2 is FQGNSA. This CDR3 region has 14 residues. CDR3 loop: CASSLSAGAEKLFF. The CDR3, as DNA: TGTGCCAGCAGCTTATCGGCAGGGGCCGAAAAACTGTTTTTT.

The chain joins TRBV28 to TRBJ2-7, with TRBD1 matching over 10 bases. CDR3 length equals 16 residues. Germline CDR1 is MDHEN and CDR2 is SYDVKM. With 4 bases clipped from V and 6 bases from J, the junction kept 12 bases outside the gene matches. DNA for the CDR3: TGTGCCAGCAGTTCAGCGGGACAGGGGATAGGGGGCGAGCAGTACTTC. It codes for CASSSAGQGIGGEQYF.

This clonotype was counted ten times or more. V gene TRBV6-1 combines with J gene TRBJ2-7; D is perhaps TRBD1 (5 bases). In germline, CDR1 is MNHNS, CDR2 SASEGT. CDR3 length: 14 amino acids. The germline V and J ends were trimmed by 7 bases and 3 bases, with 16 bases remaining between them. CDR3 DNA: TGTGCCAGCAAACCCTCTAGGGGAAGCTACGAGCAGTACTTC. Translation gives CASKPSRGSYEQYF.

This clonotype has ten or more counts. V gene TRBV3-1 combines with J gene TRBJ1-5, with D perhaps matching TRBD1 (5 bases). Per the germline V gene, CDR1 is LGHDT and CDR2 is YNNKEL (reference sequence). V lost 1 base and J 3 bases, leaving 10 bases between the germline ends. The CDR3 is made up of 15 amino acids. The CDR3 coding sequence is TGTGCCAGCAGCCAAGCATCAGGGCCCAATCAGCCCCAGCATTTT. Its translation: CASSQASGPNQPQHF.

This chain links TRBV6-1 with TRBJ2-6, with D possibly matching TRBD2 (7 bases). Germline assignment: CDR1 MNHNS and CDR2 SASEGT. V gave up 5 bases and J gave up 1 base, with 27 bases separating them. The CDR3 length is 21 residues. The chain's CDR3 is CASSPIRDGGGEGSGANVLTF. In DNA, the CDR3 is TGTGCCAGCAGTCCGATCCGGGACGGCGGGGGCGAGGGGTCTGGGGCCAACGTCCTGACTTTC.

This clonotype appeared a few times. This sequence may be a read error, since a much larger clone differs from it by one base. V is TRBV2 and J is TRBJ2-1; D call uncertain. Trimming took off 6 bases at V and 6 bases at J, with 15 bases between the two ends. The CDR3 is 14 amino acids. Germline CDR1 and CDR2: SNHLY and FYNNEI. The CDR3 region has the DNA TGTGCCAGCAGGCGAGAGGCCATTAGCAATGAGCAGTTCTTC. This encodes CASRREAISNEQFF.

The V call is TRBV5-1, the J call TRBJ2-1, with D tentatively TRBD1 or TRBD2 (5 bases each). The CDR3 is 15 residues long. Germline CDR1 is SGHRS and CDR2 is YFSETQ. Between the trimmed V and J ends, which lost 0 bases and 9 bases, there was a span of 16 bases. CDR3 sequence (DNA): TGCGCCAGCAGCTTGGCCTGGGGGACGACGGGTGAGCAGTTCTTC. It is translated as CASSLAWGTTGEQFF. Supplemented by reference TRBV5-1 and TRBJ2-1, the full variable domain reads KAGVTQTPRYLIKTRGQQVTLSCSPISGHRSVSWYQQTPGQGLQFLFEYFSETQRNKGNFPGRFSGRQFSNSRSEMNVSTLELGDSALYLCASSLAWGTTGEQFFGPGTRLTVL.

This clonotype was counted many times. J is TRBJ1-1 and V is TRBV5-8, with D maybe TRBD1 (6 bases). V lost 4 bases and J 1 base, leaving 20 bases between the germline ends. The germline V gene encodes CDR1 SGHTS and CDR2 YDEGEE. The CDR3 is 17 residues long. In nucleotides, the CDR3 is TGTGCCAGCAGCCCCCGGACAGCCCGAACCAGGAACACTGAAGCTTTCTTT. This encodes CASSPRTARTRNTEAFF.

This clonotype was picked up a small number of times. The chain carries TRBV4-2 and TRBJ1-1; no clear D gene. CDR3 size: 15 residues. Germline CDR1 LGHNA, CDR2 YNFKEQ. The germline V and J ends were trimmed by 1 base and 3 bases, with 12 bases remaining between them. The CDR3 protein is CASSQGVRLDTEAFF. For the CDR3, the DNA is TGTGCCAGCAGCCAAGGGGTCAGGCTTGACACTGAAGCTTTCTTT.